This TCR beta chain was identified during a study of cytomegalovirus exposure and HLA in healthy donors. Study-wide results and caveats: Investigators reported over 150 TCR beta chains as tied to cytomegalovirus. As confirmed in vitro, a few CMV-associated chains were specific for CMV antigens. In an earlier analysis, in some 540 donors, most V segments appeared productive either ~87% or ~30% of the time. Accurate prediction of most subjects' HLA-A and HLA-B alleles from TCR beta sequences was reported.

Germline CDR1 and CDR2: SGHKS and YYEKEE (reference sequence). The CDR3 is 18 amino acids. After removal of 4 bases from V and 5 bases from J, the junction contained 19 bases not matched to a gene. The sample holds a few counts of this clone. Antigen unknown. It was with 60 Vbeta and 13 Jbeta primers that the PCR ran. Sequencing was performed with immunoSEQ multiplex PCR; in TCRdb, only in-frame clones are kept and a portion is missing. The sample holds under 200,000 clones, more than 65% seen once. Sequencing input: PBMCs. The receptor was derived from a woman aged 30 to 39 in good health and CMV-seronegative. The J gene is TRBJ2-5, the V gene TRBV5-5; TRBD2 aligns across 8 bases. CDR3 region: CASSPGGAGRRWWETQYF. CDR3 DNA: TGTGCCAGCAGCCCGGGGGGGGCAGGGAGGAGGTGGTGGGAGACCCAGTACTTC.